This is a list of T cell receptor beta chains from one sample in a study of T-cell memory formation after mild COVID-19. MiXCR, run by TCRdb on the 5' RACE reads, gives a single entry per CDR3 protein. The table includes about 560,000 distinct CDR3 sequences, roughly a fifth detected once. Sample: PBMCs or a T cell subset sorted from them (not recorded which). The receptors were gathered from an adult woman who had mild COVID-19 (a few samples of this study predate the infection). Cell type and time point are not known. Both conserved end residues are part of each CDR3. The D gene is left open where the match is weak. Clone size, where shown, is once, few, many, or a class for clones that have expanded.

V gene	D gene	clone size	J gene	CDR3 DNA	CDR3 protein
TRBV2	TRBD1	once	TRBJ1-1	TGTGCCTCGCTGAGGCAGGGGGCGTTGGGCACTGAAGCTTTCTTT	CASLRQGALGTEAFF
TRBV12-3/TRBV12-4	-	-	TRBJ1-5	TGTGCCAGCAGACAGGGAGGGATTCATCAGCCCCAGCATTTT	CASRQGGIHQPQHF
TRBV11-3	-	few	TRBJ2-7	TGTGCCAGCAGCCCAAAACCCAACACGCGGCAGTACTTC	CASSPKPNTRQYF
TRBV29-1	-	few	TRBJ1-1	TGCAGCGTACAGGAGTACACTGAAGCTTTCTTT	CSVQEYTEAFF
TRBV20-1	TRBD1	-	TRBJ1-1	TGCAGTGCTAGACCATTCGACAGGGGGAGCACTGAAGCTTTCTTT	CSARPFDRGSTEAFF
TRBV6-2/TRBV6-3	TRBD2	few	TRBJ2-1	TGTGCCAGCAGGAAAGTAGCGGGGAAGGGGGATGAGCAGTTCTTC	CASRKVAGKGDEQFF
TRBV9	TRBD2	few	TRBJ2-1	TGTGCCAGCAGCGTAGGAGGGCTAGCGGGAGTCCAGGGGAATGAGCAGTTCTTC	CASSVGGLAGVQGNEQFF
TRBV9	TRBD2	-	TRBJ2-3	TGTGCCAGCAGCGTGGGACTAGCGGTGGAAGATACGCAGTATTTT	CASSVGLAVEDTQYF
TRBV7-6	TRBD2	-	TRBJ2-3	TGTGCCAGCAGCTTAGGTCCCCCTCTAGCGGGGGGTCCCGCTAGCACAGATACGCAGTATTTT	CASSLGPPLAGGPASTDTQYF
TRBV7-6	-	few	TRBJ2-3	TGTGCCAGCAGCCGAATAAGCACAGATACGCAGTATTTT	CASSRISTDTQYF
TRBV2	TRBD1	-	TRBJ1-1	TGTGCCAGCAGCGTGGACAGGGGAAATGAAGCTTTCTTT	CASSVDRGNEAFF
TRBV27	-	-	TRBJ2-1	TGTGCCAGCAGTATCATCGGGAACAATGAGCAGTTCTTC	CASSIIGNNEQFF
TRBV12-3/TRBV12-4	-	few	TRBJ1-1	TGTGCCAGCAGTTCGGACAGAATGAACACTGAAGCTTTCTTT	CASSSDRMNTEAFF
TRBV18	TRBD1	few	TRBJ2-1	TGTGCCAGCTCACCATTGGGACAGGGATACAATGAGCAGTTCTTC	CASSPLGQGYNEQFF
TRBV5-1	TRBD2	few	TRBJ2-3	TGCGCCAGCAGCTTAAGCGGGAGTCGGGATACGCAGTATTTT	CASSLSGSRDTQYF
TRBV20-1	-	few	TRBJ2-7	TGCAGTGCAAAATTGAGTGGCTACGAGCAGTACTTC	CSAKLSGYEQYF
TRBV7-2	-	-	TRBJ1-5	TGTGCCAGCAGCTCGGGGTCAGGGAACCAGCCCCAGCATTTT	CASSSGSGNQPQHF
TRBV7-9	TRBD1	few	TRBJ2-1	TGTGCCAGCAGCCGCGCGCAGGGGGAATCCTACAATGAGCAGTTCTTC	CASSRAQGESYNEQFF
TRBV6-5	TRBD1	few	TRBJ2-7	TGTGCCAGCAGGCGACAGGGGCCAGCCTACGAGCAGTACTTC	CASRRQGPAYEQYF
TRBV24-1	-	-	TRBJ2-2	TGTGCCACCAGTGGGGAAGGGGTACTGAACACCGGGGAGCTGTTTTTT	CATSGEGVLNTGELFF
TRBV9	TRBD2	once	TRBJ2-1	TGTGCCAGCAGCCCCCTCGGGGTAGCGGGATTTCCCACCTACAATGAGCAGTTCTTC	CASSPLGVAGFPTYNEQFF
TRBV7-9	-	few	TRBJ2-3	TGTGCCAGCAGCCGGGGGACTCCGCGGACAGATACGCAGTATTTT	CASSRGTPRTDTQYF
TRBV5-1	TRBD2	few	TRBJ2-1	TGCGCCAGCAAGTCGGGACTAGCGGGAGAGGTGAACAATGAGCAGTTCTTC	CASKSGLAGEVNNEQFF
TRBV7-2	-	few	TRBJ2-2	TGTGCCAGCAGCTTGGAAGCAGGGGACACCGGGGAGCTGTTTTTT	CASSLEAGDTGELFF
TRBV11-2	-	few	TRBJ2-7	TGTGCCAGCAGCTTGCGATTCCTTGACAGATACTCCTACGAGCAGTACTTC	CASSLRFLDRYSYEQYF
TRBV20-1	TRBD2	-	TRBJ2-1	TGCAGTGCTAGCTCCGGGACTAGCTACTATGGCGGGCAGTTCTTC	CSASSGTSYYGGQFF
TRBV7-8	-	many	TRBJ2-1	TGTGCCAGCAGCCGTCGACGGGACGACAATGAGCAGTTCTTC	CASSRRRDDNEQFF
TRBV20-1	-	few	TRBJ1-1	TGCAGTGCTCCTTCCCAGCTTGCCACTGAAGCTTTCTTT	CSAPSQLATEAFF
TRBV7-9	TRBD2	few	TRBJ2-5	TGTGCCAGCAGCGCCGCCGGACAGCGGGGGGGACAGACCCAGTACTTC	CASSAAGQRGGQTQYF
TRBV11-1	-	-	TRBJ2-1	TGTGCCAGCAGCCTAAGGGCTAGCGCAGCATACAATGAGCAGTTCTTC	CASSLRASAAYNEQFF
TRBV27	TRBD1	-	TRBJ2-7	TGTGCCAGCAGTTCCACAGGGGGATCAAGAGAGCAGTACTTC	CASSSTGGSREQYF
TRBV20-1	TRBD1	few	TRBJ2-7	TGCAGTGCTCCTCGGACAGGGGGGTACGAGCAGTACTTC	CSAPRTGGYEQYF
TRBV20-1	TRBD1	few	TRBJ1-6	TGCAGTGCTCGCCCGGGACAGTCGAATTCACCCCTCCACTTT	CSARPGQSNSPLHF
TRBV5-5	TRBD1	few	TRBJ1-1	TGTGCCAGCAGCGGACAGGGGGTTTTGAACACTGAAGCTTTCTTT	CASSGQGVLNTEAFF
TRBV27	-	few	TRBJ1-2	TGTGCCAGCAGGGTCAGGGGAGGGTATGGCTACACCTTC	CASRVRGGYGYTF
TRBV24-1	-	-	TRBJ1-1	TGTGCCAGCGACGGAGGAATGAACACTGAAGCTTTCTTT	CASDGGMNTEAFF
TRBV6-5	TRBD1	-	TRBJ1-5	TGTGCCAGCAGTTCCTCAGGGGGCCTTGGTCGGGTTCAGCCCCAGCATTTT	CASSSSGGLGRVQPQHF
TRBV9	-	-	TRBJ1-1	TGTGCCAGCAGCGTACATTCGAACACTGAAGCTTTCTTT	CASSVHSNTEAFF
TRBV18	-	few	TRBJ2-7	TGTGCCAGCTCCGTTAACACCGAGCAGTACTTC	CASSVNTEQYF
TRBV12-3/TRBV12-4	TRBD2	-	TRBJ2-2	TGTGCCAGCAGACCCGGGACTAGCGGGAGAATTTGGACCGGGGAGCTGTTTTTT	CASRPGTSGRIWTGELFF
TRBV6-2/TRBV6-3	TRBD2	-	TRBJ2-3	TGTGCCAGCAGTTACCCTGTGGCGGGAGGCACAGATACGCAGTATTTT	CASSYPVAGGTDTQYF
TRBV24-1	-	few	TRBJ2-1	TGTGCCACCAGTGCCCCCTCCACCAGCTCGTGGAATGAGCAGTTCTTC	CATSAPSTSSWNEQFF
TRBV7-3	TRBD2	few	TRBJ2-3	TGTGCCAGCAGCGAGCAGTCGGGGGGGAGCACAGATACGCAGTATTTT	CASSEQSGGSTDTQYF
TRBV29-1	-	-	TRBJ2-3	TGCAGCGTTGAAGTTGGAGGGATTGGAGATACGCAGTATTTT	CSVEVGGIGDTQYF
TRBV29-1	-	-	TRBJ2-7	TGCAGCGTCGTATGGGGGGACGGCTCCTACGAGCAGTACTTC	CSVVWGDGSYEQYF
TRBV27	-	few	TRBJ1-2	TGTGCCAGCAGTTTATCACTCGGCGTCGGCGGGAACTATGGCTACACCTTC	CASSLSLGVGGNYGYTF
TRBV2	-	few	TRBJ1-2	TGTGCCAGCAGGATCTATGGCTACACCTTC	CASRIYGYTF
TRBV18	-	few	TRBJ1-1	TGTGCCAGCTCACCACCGACCCCGAACACTGAAGCTTTCTTT	CASSPPTPNTEAFF
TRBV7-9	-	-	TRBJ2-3	TGTGCCAGCAGCTCCGTTGTCCGGGGCGCCACAGATACGCAGTATTTT	CASSSVVRGATDTQYF